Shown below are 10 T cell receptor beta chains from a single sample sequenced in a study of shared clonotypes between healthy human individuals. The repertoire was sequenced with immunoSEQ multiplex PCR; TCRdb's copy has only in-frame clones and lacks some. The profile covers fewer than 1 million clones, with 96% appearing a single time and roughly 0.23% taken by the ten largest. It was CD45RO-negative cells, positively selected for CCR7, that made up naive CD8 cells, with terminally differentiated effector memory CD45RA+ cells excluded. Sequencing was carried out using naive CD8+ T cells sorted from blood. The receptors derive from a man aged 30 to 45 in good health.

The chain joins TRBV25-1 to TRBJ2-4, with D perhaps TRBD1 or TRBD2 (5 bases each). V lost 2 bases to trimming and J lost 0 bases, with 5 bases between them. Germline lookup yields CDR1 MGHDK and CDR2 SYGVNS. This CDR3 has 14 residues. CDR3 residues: CASSEGGAKNIQYF. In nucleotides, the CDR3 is TGTGCCAGCAGTGAAGGGGGAGCCAAAAACATTCAGTACTTC.

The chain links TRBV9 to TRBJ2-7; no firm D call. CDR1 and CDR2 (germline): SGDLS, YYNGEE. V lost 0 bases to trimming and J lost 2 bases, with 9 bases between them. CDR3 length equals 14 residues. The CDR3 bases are TGTGCCAGCAGCGTAGGATTTGTGGCCTACGAGCAGTACTTC. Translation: CASSVGFVAYEQYF.

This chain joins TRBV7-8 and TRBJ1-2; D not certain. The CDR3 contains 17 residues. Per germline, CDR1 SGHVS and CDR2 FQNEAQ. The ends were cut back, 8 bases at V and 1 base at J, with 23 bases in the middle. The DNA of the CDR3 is TGTGCCAGCTCCCTCTTGGGCGTAGAGGTCGATAACTATGGCTACACCTTC. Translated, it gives CASSLLGVEVDNYGYTF.

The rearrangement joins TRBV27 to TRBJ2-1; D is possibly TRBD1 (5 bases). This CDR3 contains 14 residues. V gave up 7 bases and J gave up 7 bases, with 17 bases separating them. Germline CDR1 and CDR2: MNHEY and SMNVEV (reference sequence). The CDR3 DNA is TGTGCCAGCAACCCCGCAGGGTATCGGAATGAGCAGTTCTTC. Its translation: CASNPAGYRNEQFF.

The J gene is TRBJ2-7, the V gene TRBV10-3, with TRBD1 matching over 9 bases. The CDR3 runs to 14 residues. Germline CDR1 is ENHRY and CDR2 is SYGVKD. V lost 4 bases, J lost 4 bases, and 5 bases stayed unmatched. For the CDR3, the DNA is TGTGCCATCAGTGGGACAGGGGCCACGTACGAGCAGTACTTC. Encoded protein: CAISGTGATYEQYF.

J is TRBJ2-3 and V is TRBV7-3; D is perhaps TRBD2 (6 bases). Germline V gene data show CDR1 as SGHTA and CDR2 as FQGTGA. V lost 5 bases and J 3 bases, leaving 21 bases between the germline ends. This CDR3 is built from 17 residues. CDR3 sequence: CASSPEPPGVVTDTQYF. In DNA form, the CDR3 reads TGTGCCAGCAGCCCGGAGCCTCCGGGGGTCGTGACAGATACGCAGTATTTT. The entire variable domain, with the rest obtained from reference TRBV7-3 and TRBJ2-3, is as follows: GAGVSQTPSNKVTEKGKYVELRCDPISGHTALYWYRQSLGQGPEFLIYFQGTGAADDSGLPNDRFFAVRPEGSVSTLKIQRTERGDSAVYLCASSPEPPGVVTDTQYFGPGTRLTVL.

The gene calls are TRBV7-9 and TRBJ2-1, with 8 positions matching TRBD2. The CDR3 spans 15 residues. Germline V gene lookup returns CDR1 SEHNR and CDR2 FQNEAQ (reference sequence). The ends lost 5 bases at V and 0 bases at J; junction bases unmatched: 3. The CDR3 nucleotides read TGTGCCAGCAGCACAAGCGGGAGCTCCTACAATGAGCAGTTCTTC. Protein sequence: CASSTSGSSYNEQFF. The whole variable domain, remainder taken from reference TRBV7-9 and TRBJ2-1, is DTGVSQNPRHKITKRGQNVTFRCDPISEHNRLYWYRQTLGQGPEFLTYFQNEAQLEKSRLLSDRFSAERPKGSFSTLEIQRTEQGDSAMYLCASSTSGSSYNEQFFGPGTRLTVL.

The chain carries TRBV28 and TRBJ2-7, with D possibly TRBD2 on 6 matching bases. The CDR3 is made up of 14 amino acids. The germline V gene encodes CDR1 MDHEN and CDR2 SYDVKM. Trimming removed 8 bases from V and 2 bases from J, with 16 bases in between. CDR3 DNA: TGTGCCAGCGCTGCCACCGGGACTGCCTACGAGCAGTACTTC. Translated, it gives CASAATGTAYEQYF.

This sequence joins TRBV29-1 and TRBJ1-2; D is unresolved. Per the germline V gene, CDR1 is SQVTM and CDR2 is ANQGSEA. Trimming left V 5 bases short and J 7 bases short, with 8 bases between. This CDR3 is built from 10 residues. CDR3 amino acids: CSVSGRGYTF. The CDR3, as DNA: TGCAGCGTTTCCGGACGTGGCTACACCTTC. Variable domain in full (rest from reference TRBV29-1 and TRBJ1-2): SAVISQKPSRDICQRGTSLTIQCQVDSQVTMMFWYRQQPGQSLTLIATANQGSEATYESGFVIDKFPISRPNLTFSTLTVSNMSPEDSSIYLCSVSGRGYTFGSGTRLTVV.

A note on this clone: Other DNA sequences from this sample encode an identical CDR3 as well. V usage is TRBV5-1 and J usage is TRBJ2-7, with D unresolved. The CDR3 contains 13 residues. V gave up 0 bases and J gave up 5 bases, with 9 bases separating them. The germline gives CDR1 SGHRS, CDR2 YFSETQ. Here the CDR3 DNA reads TGCGCCAGCAGCTTGGCCGGTTTCCACGAGCAGTACTTC. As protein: CASSLAGFHEQYF.